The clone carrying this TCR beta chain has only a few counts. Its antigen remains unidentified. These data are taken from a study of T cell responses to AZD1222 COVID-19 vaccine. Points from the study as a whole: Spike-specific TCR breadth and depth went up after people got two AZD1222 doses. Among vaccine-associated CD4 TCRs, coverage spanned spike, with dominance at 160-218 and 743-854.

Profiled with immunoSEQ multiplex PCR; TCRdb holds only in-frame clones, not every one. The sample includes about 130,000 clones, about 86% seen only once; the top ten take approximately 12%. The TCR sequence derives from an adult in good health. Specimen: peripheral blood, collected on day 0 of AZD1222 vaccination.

In DNA form, the CDR3 reads TGTGCCAGCAGTGAAGCGGGCGGCTCACAGGCCCTCCACTTT. Translating it yields CASSEAGGSQALHF. The chain employs TRBV6-1 and TRBJ1-6; tentative D call: TRBD1 (5 bases). From germline, CDR1 is MNHNS and CDR2 SASEGT. Trimming stripped 0 bases from V and 14 bases from J, with 14 bases between. The length of the CDR3 is 14 residues.